These 24 T cell receptor beta chains were sequenced from one sample in a study of T cell changes during pregnancy in multiple sclerosis. Sequenced by immunoSEQ multiplex PCR; TCRdb stores in-frame clones only, minus some. The top ten hold 5.3% of the sample, which has tens of thousands of clones, roughly 90% seen once. The sample consisted of CD8+ T cells from peripheral blood mononuclear cells, taken before pregnancy. The origin of the receptors is a female donor with multiple sclerosis, enrolled in a pregnancy study.

The rearrangement joins TRBV19 to TRBJ1-3, with D perhaps matching TRBD1 (6 bases). Germline loops: CDR1 LNHDA, CDR2 SQIVND (reference sequence). The CDR3 loop spans 12 amino acids. Trimming pared 10 bases from V and 8 bases from J, leaving 15 bases between. The CDR3 coding sequence is TGTGCCACCACGGGACACCTGGACACCATATATTTT. This codes for CATTGHLDTIYF.

The gene calls are TRBV7-9 and TRBJ2-7; 8 nucleotides line up with TRBD2. The CDR3 has 18 residues. In germline, CDR1 is SEHNR, CDR2 FQNEAQ (reference sequence). J gave up 0 bases and V 1 base, and 11 bases lay outside the gene matches. The CDR3 loop is CASSLVLLTSDGSYEQYF. CDR3 coding DNA: TGTGCCAGCAGCTTAGTCCTCCTGACTAGCGACGGCTCCTACGAGCAGTACTTC.

This chain uses TRBV4-1 with TRBJ1-2, with D maybe TRBD1 (5 bases). Trimming shortened V by 0 bases and J by 5 bases, and 7 bases separated the two germline ends. Germline V gene lookup returns CDR1 MGHRA and CDR2 YSYEKL. The CDR3 totals 13 residues. The CDR3 sequence: CASSQDAGYGYTF. The CDR3 nucleotides are TGCGCCAGCAGCCAAGATGCAGGGTATGGCTACACCTTC.

The chain is built from TRBV6-4 and TRBJ2-7, with 7 bases identical to TRBD1. Germline CDR1 is MRHNA and CDR2 is SNTAGT. Trimming took 3 bases from V and 5 from J; bases not matched to a gene: 4. The CDR3 covers 13 residues. The CDR3 DNA follows: TGTGCCAGCAGTGAGAGGGACAGCCACGAGCAGTACTTC. Translation: CASSERDSHEQYF.

The gene calls are TRBV7-6 and TRBJ2-3, with D possibly matching TRBD2 (7 bases). The CDR3 runs to 16 residues. V lost 5 bases, J lost 4 bases, and 19 bases lay in between. The germline CDR1 and CDR2 sequences are SGHVS and FNYEAQ. The CDR3 DNA reads TGTGCCAGCAGCCTCATGGGGGGGCTTATGGCAGATACGCAGTATTTT. Translated: CASSLMGGLMADTQYF.

The rearrangement joins TRBV28 to TRBJ1-3; D is possibly TRBD1 (6 bases). Germline V gene sequence: CDR1 MDHEN, CDR2 SYDVKM. The CDR3 consists of 17 residues. Deletions cut 5 bases from V and 0 bases from J, with 17 bases between. The CDR3 loop reads CASSPVAGDNSGNTIYF. The CDR3 DNA is TGTGCCAGCAGTCCTGTGGCAGGGGACAACTCTGGAAACACCATATATTTT. The variable domain in full, with the rest retrieved from reference TRBV28 and TRBJ1-3, is DVKVTQSSRYLVKRTGEKVFLECVQDMDHENMFWYRQDPGLGLRLIYFSYDVKMKEKGDIPEGYSVSREKKERFSLILESASTNQTSMYLCASSPVAGDNSGNTIYFGEGSWLTVV.

The genes are TRBV13 and TRBJ2-7, with TRBD2 matching 13 bases. The V segment lost 5 bases and the J segment 4 bases; nucleotides outside the gene matches: 5. The CDR3 has 15 residues. CDR1 is PRHDT, CDR2 FYEKMQ, per germline (reference sequence). The CDR3 spells CASSPPGLAGYEQYF. CDR3 nucleotides: TGTGCCAGCAGCCCTCCGGGACTAGCGGGGTACGAGCAGTACTTC.

The chain recombines TRBV15 with TRBJ2-5; tentatively, D is TRBD1 (7 bases). The CDR3 sequence is 13 residues long. V was trimmed by 3 bases and J by 7 bases, leaving 12 bases between them. CDR1 and CDR2 from the germline V gene are LNHNV and YYDKDF (reference sequence). The CDR3 spells CATSSTGEATQYF. The CDR3 DNA sequence: TGTGCCACCAGCAGTACAGGGGAGGCGACCCAGTACTTC. The full variable domain, with the rest looked up from reference TRBV15 and TRBJ2-5, is DAMVIQNPRYQVTQFGKPVTLSCSQTLNHNVMYWYQQKSSQAPKLLFHYYDKDFNNEADTPDNFQSRRPNTSFCFLDIRSPGLGDTAMYLCATSSTGEATQYFGPGTRLLVL.

The CDR3, as DNA: TGTGCCAGCAGCGAATCCGGGACAGTACAAGAGACCCAGTACTTC. Translation gives CASSESGTVQETQYF. This chain uses TRBV9 with TRBJ2-5, with 7 bases aligning to TRBD1. The CDR3 runs 15 residues. Per the germline V gene, CDR1 is SGDLS and CDR2 is YYNGEE. J lost 2 bases, V lost 3 bases, and 7 bases had no gene match.

This rearrangement joins TRBV5-6 to TRBJ2-7; D remains unclear. V was clipped by 0 bases and J by 1 base, with 8 bases between them. This CDR3 is 14 amino acids long. Germline CDR1 and CDR2: SGHDT and YYEEEE. The CDR3 spells CASSLVRYSYEQYF. Written as DNA, the CDR3 is TGTGCCAGCAGCTTGGTCAGGTATTCCTACGAGCAGTACTTC.

This clone was detected once. This chain connects TRBV7-6 to TRBJ2-7, with D perhaps TRBD1 (6 bases). CDR1 SGHVS and CDR2 FNYEAQ come from the germline V gene. Trimming left V 2 bases short and J 2 bases short, with 16 bases between. The CDR3 runs to 16 residues. The CDR3 spells CASSLFNRDTTYEQYF. The CDR3 DNA sequence: TGTGCCAGCAGCTTATTTAATCGGGACACCACCTACGAGCAGTACTTC.

The chain is built from TRBV4-1 and TRBJ1-2; perhaps TRBD1 as D (5 bases). The CDR3 is 15 amino acids. Germline CDR1 is MGHRA and CDR2 is YSYEKL. The ends were cut back, 0 bases at V and 8 bases at J, with 16 bases in the middle. Here the CDR3 reads CASSQEITGGGGYTF. The CDR3 DNA reads TGCGCCAGCAGCCAAGAGATTACGGGGGGAGGAGGCTACACCTTC.

The chain is built from TRBV13 and TRBJ2-3; maybe TRBD2 (6 bases). Germline V CDR1 and CDR2: PRHDT, FYEKMQ (reference sequence). The V and J ends lost 5 bases and 1 base respectively, with 10 bases between them. This CDR3 is built from 14 residues. The CDR3 here is CASSTRGGTDTQYF. The CDR3 DNA reads as TGTGCCAGCAGCACCCGCGGGGGCACAGATACGCAGTATTTT.

The chain employs TRBV6-6 and TRBJ1-1, with D uncertain. This CDR3 contains 12 residues. CDR1 is MNHNY and CDR2 is SVGAGI in the germline V gene (reference sequence). Trimming shortened V by 3 bases and J by 11 bases, and 13 bases separated the two germline ends. The CDR3 DNA reads as TGTGCCAGCAGTTATACGCCAGGTGAGGCTTTCTTT. Protein product: CASSYTPGEAFF.

The V and J genes are TRBV7-2 and TRBJ2-2; 10 positions agree with TRBD2. The CDR3 loop spans 18 amino acids. From germline, CDR1 is SGHTA and CDR2 FQGNSA. Trimming removed 2 bases from V and 2 bases from J; junction bases left unmatched: 8. Here the CDR3 reads CASSLLPAGGGNTGELFF. In nucleotides, the CDR3 is TGTGCCAGCAGCTTACTCCCAGCGGGGGGGGGTAACACCGGGGAGCTGTTTTTT.

The V and J genes are TRBV6-5 and TRBJ2-1; D gene uncertain. The CDR3 extends over 13 amino acids. CDR1 and CDR2 (germline): MNHEY, SVGAGI. The V end lost 5 bases, the J end lost 6 bases, and 11 bases lay between the germline ends. The CDR3 DNA follows: TGTGCCAGCAGTCCTCCACACACCAATGAGCAGTTCTTC. It yields the protein CASSPPHTNEQFF.

This chain joins TRBV14 and TRBJ2-5, with a tentative D call TRBD2 (5 bases). The CDR3 spans 15 residues. Germline-derived CDR1 and CDR2 are SGHDN and FVKESK. V dropped 3 bases and J dropped 5 bases, with 16 bases sitting between them. The CDR3 sequence is CASSHGLHRGETQYF. CDR3 in DNA: TGTGCCAGCAGCCACGGACTCCACCGAGGGGAGACCCAGTACTTC.

The rearrangement uses TRBV13 and TRBJ1-1; no clear D gene. CDR3 length: 13 amino acids. V was clipped by 5 bases and J by 5 bases, with 12 bases between them. Germline CDR1 PRHDT, CDR2 FYEKMQ (reference sequence). As DNA, the CDR3 is TGTGCCAGCAGCCATGACTTGGAGACTGAAGCTTTCTTT. Protein: CASSHDLETEAFF.

V usage is TRBV6-6 and J usage is TRBJ2-1, with TRBD1 identical over 9 bases. The ends lost 5 bases at V and 8 bases at J; junction bases unmatched: 4. Germline CDR1 reads MNHNY; CDR2 reads SVGAGI (reference sequence). The CDR3 spans 13 residues. The CDR3 region is CASSGTGFYEQFF. The CDR3 DNA reads as TGTGCCAGCAGTGGGACAGGGTTCTATGAGCAGTTCTTC.

This chain uses TRBV7-6 with TRBJ2-2; unclear D gene. V shed 6 bases and J shed 4 bases, with 12 bases lying between them. Germline-derived CDR1 and CDR2 are SGHVS and FNYEAQ. This CDR3 spans 14 amino acids. CDR3 loop: CASSTLGVTGELFF. In DNA, the CDR3 is TGTGCCAGCAGTACTCTAGGTGTCACCGGGGAGCTGTTTTTT.

The V gene is TRBV4-2, the J gene TRBJ2-1, with 10 bases lining up with TRBD2. The J segment lost 8 bases and the V segment lost 4 bases, leaving 11 bases of the junction unmatched. Germline V gene sequence: CDR1 LGHNA, CDR2 YNFKEQ. The length of the CDR3 is 16 residues. CDR3 region: CASSPEGAGGNDEQFF. The DNA for the CDR3 is TGTGCCAGCAGCCCCGAAGGAGCGGGGGGGAATGATGAGCAGTTCTTC.

This sequence joins TRBV7-2 and TRBJ1-2, with D possibly being TRBD1 (6 bases). Trimming took 2 bases from V and 4 from J, leaving 8 bases between them. The CDR3 runs to 13 residues. Germline V gene lookup returns CDR1 SGHTA and CDR2 FQGNSA. CDR3: CASSLPGAYGYTF. CDR3 sequence (DNA): TGTGCCAGCAGCTTACCAGGGGCCTATGGCTACACCTTC.

This clone was seen once. The chain employs TRBV25-1 and TRBJ2-2, with 7 bases matching TRBD1. With V trimmed by 3 bases and J by 3 bases, 4 bases remained unmatched. From germline, CDR1 is MGHDK and CDR2 SYGVNS. The CDR3 is made up of 15 amino acids. The CDR3 sequence is CASSEYTGDTGELFF. The CDR3 coding sequence is TGTGCCAGCAGTGAGTACACAGGGGACACCGGGGAGCTGTTTTTT.

The gene calls are TRBV6-1 and TRBJ2-1; 7 bases align to TRBD1. This CDR3 has 13 amino acids. V lost 6 bases and J lost 5; bases outside the gene matches: 4. Germline loops: CDR1 MNHNS, CDR2 SASEGT. CDR3 in amino acids: CASSRDSNNEQFF. The CDR3, as DNA: TGTGCCAGCAGCCGGGACAGCAACAATGAGCAGTTCTTC.